Given below is one TCR beta chain in context. The CDR3 has 14 amino acids. V lost 9 bases, J lost 6 bases, and 17 bases lay in between. Looked up from germline, CDR1 is LNHDA and CDR2 is SQIVND (reference sequence). Treatment meaning: some 20 received Ad26.COV2.S at low or high dose, single or two shots; 5 received placebo; per-sample allocation not given. Sampling was done on day 63 after the first vaccine or placebo injection. The data originate from a study of Ad26.COV2.S vaccination and SARS-CoV-2 variants. The repertoire was sequenced with immunoSEQ multiplex PCR; TCRdb's copy has only in-frame clones and lacks some. The sample comprises 500,000 or so clones, 70% to 90% of which are singletons, and roughly 12% rests with the top ten.

The source of this sequence is a person aged 18-60 years who received the Ad26.COV2.S COVID-19 vaccine or a placebo. This sequence joins TRBV19 and TRBJ2-2; tentative D call: TRBD2 (6 bases). The sample consisted of peripheral blood, taken in a trial of Ad26.COV2.S vaccine versus placebo. In DNA form, the CDR3 reads TGTGCCAGACCGGCGGGGAGGAGGGCCGGGGAGCTGTTTTTT. Protein product: CARPAGRRAGELFF.